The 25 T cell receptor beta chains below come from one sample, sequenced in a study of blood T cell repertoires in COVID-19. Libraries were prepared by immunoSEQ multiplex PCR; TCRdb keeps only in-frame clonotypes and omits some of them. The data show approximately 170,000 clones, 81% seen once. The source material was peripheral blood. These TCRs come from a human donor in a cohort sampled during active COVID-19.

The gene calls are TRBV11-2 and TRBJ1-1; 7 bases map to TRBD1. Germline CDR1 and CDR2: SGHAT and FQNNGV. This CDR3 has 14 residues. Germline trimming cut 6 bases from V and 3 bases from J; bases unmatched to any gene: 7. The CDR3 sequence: CASSPQGLYTEAFF. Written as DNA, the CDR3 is TGTGCCAGCAGTCCACAGGGGTTGTACACTGAAGCTTTCTTT.

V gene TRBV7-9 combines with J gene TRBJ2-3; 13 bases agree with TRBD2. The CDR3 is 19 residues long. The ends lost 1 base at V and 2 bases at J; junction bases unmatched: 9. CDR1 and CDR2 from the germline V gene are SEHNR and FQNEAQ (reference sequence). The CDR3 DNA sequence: TGTGCCAGCAGCTTAGATCCCGGGGGACTAGCGGGGAACACAGATACGCAGTATTTT. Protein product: CASSLDPGGLAGNTDTQYF.

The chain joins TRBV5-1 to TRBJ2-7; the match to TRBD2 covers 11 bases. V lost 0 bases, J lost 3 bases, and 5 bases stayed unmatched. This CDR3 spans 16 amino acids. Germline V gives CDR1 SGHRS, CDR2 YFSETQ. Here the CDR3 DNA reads TGCGCCAGCAGCTTGGACCTAGCGGGGGGATTCTACGAGCAGTACTTC. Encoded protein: CASSLDLAGGFYEQYF.

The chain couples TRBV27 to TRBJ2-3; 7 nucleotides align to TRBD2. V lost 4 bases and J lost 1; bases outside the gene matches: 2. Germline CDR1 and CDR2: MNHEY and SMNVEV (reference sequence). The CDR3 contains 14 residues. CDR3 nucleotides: TGTGCCAGCAGTTCCGGACTAGGCACAGATACGCAGTATTTT. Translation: CASSSGLGTDTQYF.

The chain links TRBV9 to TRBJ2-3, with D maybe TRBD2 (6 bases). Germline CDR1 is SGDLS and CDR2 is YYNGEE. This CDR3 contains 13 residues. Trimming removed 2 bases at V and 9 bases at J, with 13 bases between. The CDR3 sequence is CASSVVTGDTQYF. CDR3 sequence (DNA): TGTGCCAGCAGCGTCGTAACGGGAGACACGCAGTATTTT.

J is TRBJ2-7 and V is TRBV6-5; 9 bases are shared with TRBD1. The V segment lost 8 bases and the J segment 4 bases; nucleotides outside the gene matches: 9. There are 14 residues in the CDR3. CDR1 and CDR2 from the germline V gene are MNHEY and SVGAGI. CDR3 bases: TGTGCCAGCCCAGGGACAGGGTTTCCATACGAGCAGTACTTC. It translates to CASPGTGFPYEQYF.

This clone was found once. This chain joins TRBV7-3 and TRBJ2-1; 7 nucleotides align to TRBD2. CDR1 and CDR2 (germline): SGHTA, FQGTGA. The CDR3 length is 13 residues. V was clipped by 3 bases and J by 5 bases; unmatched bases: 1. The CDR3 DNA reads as TGTGCCAGCAGCTTTGGGGGGGACAATGAGCAGTTCTTC. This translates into CASSFGGDNEQFF.

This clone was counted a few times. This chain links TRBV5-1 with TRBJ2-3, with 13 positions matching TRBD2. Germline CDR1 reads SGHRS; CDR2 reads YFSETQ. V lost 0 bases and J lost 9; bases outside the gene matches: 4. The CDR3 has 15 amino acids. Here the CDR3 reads CASSLGRTSGSTQYF. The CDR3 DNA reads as TGCGCCAGCAGCTTGGGTCGGACTAGCGGGAGCACGCAGTATTTT.

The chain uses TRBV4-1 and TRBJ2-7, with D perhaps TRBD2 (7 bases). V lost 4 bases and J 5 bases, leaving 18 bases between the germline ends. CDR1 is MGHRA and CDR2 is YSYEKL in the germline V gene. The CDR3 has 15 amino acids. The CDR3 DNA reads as TGCGCCAGCAGCCTAGATGAGGGGGGGAGCGACGAGCAGTACTTC. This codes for CASSLDEGGSDEQYF.

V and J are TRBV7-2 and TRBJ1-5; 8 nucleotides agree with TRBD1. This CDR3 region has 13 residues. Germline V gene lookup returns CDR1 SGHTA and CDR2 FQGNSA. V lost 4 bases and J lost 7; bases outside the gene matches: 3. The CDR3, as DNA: TGTGCCAGCAGCTCACAGGGGGGCCAGCCCCAGCATTTT. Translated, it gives CASSSQGGQPQHF.

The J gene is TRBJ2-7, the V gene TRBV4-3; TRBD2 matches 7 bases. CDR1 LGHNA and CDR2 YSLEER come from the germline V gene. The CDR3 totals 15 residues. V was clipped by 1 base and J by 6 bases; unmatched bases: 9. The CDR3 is CASSQGSGMGGEQYF. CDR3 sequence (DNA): TGCGCCAGCAGCCAAGGGAGCGGGATGGGAGGCGAGCAGTACTTC.

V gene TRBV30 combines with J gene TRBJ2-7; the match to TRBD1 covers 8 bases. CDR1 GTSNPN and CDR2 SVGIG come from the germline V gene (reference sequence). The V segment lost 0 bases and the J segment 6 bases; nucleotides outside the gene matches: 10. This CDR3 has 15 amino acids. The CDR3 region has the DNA TGTGCCTGGAGTGTATTAACAGGGGGTTCGGGCGAGCAGTACTTC. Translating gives CAWSVLTGGSGEQYF.

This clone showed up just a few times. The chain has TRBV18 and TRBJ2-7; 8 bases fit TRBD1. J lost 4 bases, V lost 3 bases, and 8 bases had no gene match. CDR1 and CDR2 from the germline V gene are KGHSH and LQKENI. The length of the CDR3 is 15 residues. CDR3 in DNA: TGTGCCAGCTCACCCCCAGGGGGCTTAAAGTACGAGCAGTACTTC. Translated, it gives CASSPPGGLKYEQYF. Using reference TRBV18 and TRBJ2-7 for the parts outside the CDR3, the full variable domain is NAGVMQNPRHLVRRRGQEARLRCSPMKGHSHVYWYRQLPEEGLKFMVYLQKENIIDESGMPKERFSAEFPKEGPSILRIQQVVRGDSAAYFCASSPPGGLKYEQYFGPGTRLTVT.

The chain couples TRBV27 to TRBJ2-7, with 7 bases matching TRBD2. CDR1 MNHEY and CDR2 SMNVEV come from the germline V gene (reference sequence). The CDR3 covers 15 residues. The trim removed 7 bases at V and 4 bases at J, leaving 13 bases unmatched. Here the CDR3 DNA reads TGTGCCAGCAAGGTGGTGGCTAGCGGTCCTTACGAGCAGTACTTC. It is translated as CASKVVASGPYEQYF.

The chain's CDR3 is CASSLAGPGSNYEQYF. The DNA for the CDR3 is TGTGCCAGCAGCTTAGCGGGGCCAGGGTCAAACTACGAGCAGTACTTC. The chain is built from TRBV7-6 and TRBJ2-7; perhaps TRBD1 as D (5 bases). The V end lost 0 bases, the J end lost 3 bases, and 15 bases lay between the germline ends. The CDR3 covers 16 residues. The germline CDR1 and CDR2 sequences are SGHVS and FNYEAQ.

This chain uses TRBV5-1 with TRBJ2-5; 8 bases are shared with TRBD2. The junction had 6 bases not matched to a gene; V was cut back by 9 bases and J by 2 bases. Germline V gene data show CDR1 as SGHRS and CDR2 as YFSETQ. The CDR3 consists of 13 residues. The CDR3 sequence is CATGREGQETQYF. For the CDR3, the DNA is TGCGCCACCGGACGGGAGGGACAAGAGACCCAGTACTTC.

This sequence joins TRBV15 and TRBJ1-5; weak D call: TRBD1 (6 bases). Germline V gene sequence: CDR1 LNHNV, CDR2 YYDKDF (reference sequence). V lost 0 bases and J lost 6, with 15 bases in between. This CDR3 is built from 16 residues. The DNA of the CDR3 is TGTGCCACCAGCAGAGATCTGAAGCTACAGGGTCAGCCCCAGCATTTT. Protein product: CATSRDLKLQGQPQHF.

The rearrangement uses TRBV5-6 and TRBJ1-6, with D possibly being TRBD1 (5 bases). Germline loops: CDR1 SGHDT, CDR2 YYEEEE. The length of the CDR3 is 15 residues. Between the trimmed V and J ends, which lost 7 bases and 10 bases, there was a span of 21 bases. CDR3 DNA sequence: TGTGCCAGCGGGGCATTAGGAATAGGAACCTCACCCCTCCACTTT. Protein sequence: CASGALGIGTSPLHF.

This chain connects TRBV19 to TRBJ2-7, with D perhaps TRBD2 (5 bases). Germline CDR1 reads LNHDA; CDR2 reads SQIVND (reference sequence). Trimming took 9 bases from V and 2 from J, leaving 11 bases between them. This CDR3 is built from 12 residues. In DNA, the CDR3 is TGTGCCAGCTCGGGGTCCACCTACGAGCAGTACTTC. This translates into CASSGSTYEQYF.

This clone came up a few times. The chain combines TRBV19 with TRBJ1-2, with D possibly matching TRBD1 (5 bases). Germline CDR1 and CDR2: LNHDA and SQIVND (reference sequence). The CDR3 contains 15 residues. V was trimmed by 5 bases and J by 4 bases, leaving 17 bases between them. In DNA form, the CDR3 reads TGTGCCAGTAGTGGAGGGCGCGGGGCATTCTATGGCTACACCTTC. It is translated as CASSGGRGAFYGYTF.

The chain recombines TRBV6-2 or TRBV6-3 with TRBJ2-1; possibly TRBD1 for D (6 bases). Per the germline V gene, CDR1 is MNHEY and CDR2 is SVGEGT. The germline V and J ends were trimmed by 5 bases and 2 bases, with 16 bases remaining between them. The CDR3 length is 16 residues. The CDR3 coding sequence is TGTGCCAGCAGTAACCCCGACAGGCGAACCTACAATGAGCAGTTCTTC. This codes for CASSNPDRRTYNEQFF.

The CDR3 spells CASSYSTRGGEKLFF. CDR3 DNA sequence: TGTGCCAGCAGTTACTCGACCAGGGGCGGTGAAAAACTGTTTTTT. V usage is TRBV6-5 and J usage is TRBJ1-4, with D perhaps matching TRBD1 (6 bases). CDR1 is MNHEY, CDR2 SVGAGI, per germline. The V and J ends lost 0 bases and 7 bases respectively, with 12 bases between them. The CDR3 is made up of 15 amino acids.

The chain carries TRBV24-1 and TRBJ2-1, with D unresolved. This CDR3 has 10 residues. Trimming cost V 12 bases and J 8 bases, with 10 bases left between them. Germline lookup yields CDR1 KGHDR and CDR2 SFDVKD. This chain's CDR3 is CAQAKHEQFF. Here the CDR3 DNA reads TGTGCCCAAGCAAAGCATGAGCAGTTCTTC.

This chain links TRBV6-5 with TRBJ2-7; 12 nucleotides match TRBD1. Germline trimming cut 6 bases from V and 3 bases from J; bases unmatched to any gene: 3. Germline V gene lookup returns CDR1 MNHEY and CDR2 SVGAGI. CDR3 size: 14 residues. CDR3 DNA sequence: TGTGCCAGCAGGGGACAGGGGGCCGGCTACGAGCAGTACTTC. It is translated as CASRGQGAGYEQYF.

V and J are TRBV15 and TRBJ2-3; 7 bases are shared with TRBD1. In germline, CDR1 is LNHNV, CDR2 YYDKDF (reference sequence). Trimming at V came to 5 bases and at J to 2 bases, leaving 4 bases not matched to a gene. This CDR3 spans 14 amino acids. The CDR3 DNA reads TGTGCCACCAGCGGGGGACAGTCCACAGATACGCAGTATTTT. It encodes CATSGGQSTDTQYF.